This TCR beta chain was documented in a study of T cell repertoires in cytomegalovirus infection. Study findings and constraints: Cumulative public TCR beta family frequency identified carriers of CMV plus the relevant HLA.

This clonotype was seen a handful of times. Its antigen is as yet unknown. One entry per CDR3 protein, called by TCRdb with MiXCR from the reads. The sample holds under 90,000 distinct CDR3 sequences, about 22% seen once. V trimming: 4 bases; J trimming: 8 bases; junction bases outside the gene matches: 1. The CDR3 spans 13 residues. This clonotype was obtained from a human donor in good health (CMV status not recorded). Some clones in this sample may be carry-over from other donors' samples. The sample consisted of PBMCs, sequenced either directly or after in vitro stimulation (not recorded which). This sequence joins TRBV12-3 or TRBV12-4 and TRBJ1-4; TRBD1 aligns across 10 bases. Written as DNA, the CDR3 is TGTGCCAGCAGTTGGGACAGGGGAGAAAAACTGTTTTTT. Amino acids: CASSWDRGEKLFF.